The entry below describes one T cell receptor beta chain. The antigen remains unidentified. The data stem from a study of response to subunit inactivated influenza vaccine. Study-wide findings and caveats: That few new T cells are recruited by each seasonal influenza vaccination was the authors' suggestion.

Via MiXCR, TCRdb re-called the RT-PCR reads, giving one row per CDR3 protein. The sample includes approximately 680,000 distinct CDR3 sequences, approximately 15% of them seen just once. Germline V gene data show CDR1 as MGHRA and CDR2 as YSYEKL. This CDR3 comprises 15 residues. Trimming cost V 5 bases and J 6 bases, with 19 bases left between them. This sequence was found in a man in his fifties or sixties who received an inactivated influenza vaccine. The material sequenced was PBMCs from blood, taken 11 to 12 days after vaccination. The chain is built from TRBV4-1 and TRBJ1-1; D is perhaps TRBD1 (6 bases). The CDR3 spells CASSITRGRSAEAFF. The CDR3 region has the DNA TGCGCCAGCAGCATAACCAGGGGAAGGTCGGCTGAAGCTTTCTTT.